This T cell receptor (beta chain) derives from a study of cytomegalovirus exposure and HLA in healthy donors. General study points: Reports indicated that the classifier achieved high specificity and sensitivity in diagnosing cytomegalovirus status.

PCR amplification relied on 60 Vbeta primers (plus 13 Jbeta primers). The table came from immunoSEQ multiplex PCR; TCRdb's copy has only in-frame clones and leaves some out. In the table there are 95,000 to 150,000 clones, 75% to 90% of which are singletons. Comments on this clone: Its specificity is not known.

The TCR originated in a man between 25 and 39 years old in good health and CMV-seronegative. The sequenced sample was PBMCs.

The CDR3 nucleotides are TGCGCCAGCAGCCAAGAGCGGGCAGGGGACGGCTACACCTTC. Amino acid sequence: CASSQERAGDGYTF. The chain links TRBV4-3 to TRBJ1-2; tentative D call: TRBD1 (6 bases). The V gene's germline CDR1 is LGHNA and CDR2 YSLEER. V was clipped by 0 bases and J by 8 bases, with 13 bases between them. The CDR3 has 14 amino acids.